This TCR beta chain appears in the sequencing data of a study of cytomegalovirus exposure and HLA in healthy donors. The study ran its PCR with 60 Vbeta and 13 Jbeta primers. Per the study methods: A later analysis tallied 75 million to 80 million unique TCR beta chains, about 11 million of them shared. TCRdb's table, derived via immunoSEQ multiplex PCR, lists solely in-frame clones and lacks some. The V and J calls and clone size were taken over from that table, and D and trimming were inferred from the DNA. Of about 200,000 clones detected, around 79% appear once; the ten largest clones hold roughly 4.5%. Trimming took off 4 bases at V and 0 bases at J, with 17 bases between the two ends. The CDR3 totals 17 residues. Germline lookup yields CDR1 SGHKS and CDR2 YYEKEE (reference sequence).

The sequence was collected from a woman under 40 in good health and CMV-seropositive. The sample taken for sequencing was PBMCs. The V call is TRBV5-5, the J call TRBJ1-5, with D unresolved. The CDR3 loop reads CASSTAGSTYSNQPQHF. As DNA, the CDR3 is TGTGCCAGCAGCACCGCAGGTTCCACCTATAGCAATCAGCCCCAGCATTTT.